This TCR beta chain appears in the sequencing data of a study of blood T cells in healthy people across ages. A second about 7 to 11 cycle PCR used barcoded and J-beta primers. TCRdb fed the 5' RACE reads into MiXCR, producing one record per CDR3 protein. The table lists fewer than 2,000,000 distinct CDR3 sequences, around 36% of them singletons. This CDR3 contains 16 residues. The V gene's germline CDR1 is DFQATT and CDR2 SNEGSKA (reference sequence). V dropped 5 bases and J dropped 2; count of bases not matched to a gene: 9. Sequenced sample: blood. The receptor comes from a woman in her twenties or thirties in good health. This chain links TRBV20-1 with TRBJ1-2; 12 positions match TRBD1. This CDR3 is CSAHQRGTGGNYGYTF. The CDR3, as DNA: TGCAGTGCTCACCAGCGAGGGACAGGGGGCAACTATGGCTACACCTTC.